This entry is about one TCR beta chain. Its antigen remains unidentified. This entry comes from a study of T cells in localized non-small cell lung cancer. Notes on the study in general: Uninvolved adjacent lung had higher T cell clonality than tumor and all other tissues. One tumor region alone was sequenced, and heterogeneity therefore remains possible. Within adjacent lung there appeared a median about 54 of the top 100 tumor clones. Longer overall survival was seen with higher T cell density measured in blood.

Method: immunoSEQ multiplex PCR; TCRdb's copy keeps in-frame clones and lacks some. Here the sample spans about 78,000 clones, about four fifths being singletons. V lost 4 bases to trimming and J lost 8 bases; unmatched junction nucleotides: 15. The CDR3 is made up of 16 amino acids. CDR1 and CDR2 (germline): MGHRA, YSYEKL. The input for sequencing was peripheral blood, taken before any cancer treatment. The origin of this receptor is a man between 35 and 75 years old with stage I lung adenocarcinoma. V is TRBV4-1 and J is TRBJ1-2, with TRBD1 matching 8 bases. CDR3: CASSRQSDRVLRGYTF. The CDR3 DNA reads TGCGCCAGCAGCCGTCAATCGGACAGGGTTCTGCGCGGCTACACCTTC.